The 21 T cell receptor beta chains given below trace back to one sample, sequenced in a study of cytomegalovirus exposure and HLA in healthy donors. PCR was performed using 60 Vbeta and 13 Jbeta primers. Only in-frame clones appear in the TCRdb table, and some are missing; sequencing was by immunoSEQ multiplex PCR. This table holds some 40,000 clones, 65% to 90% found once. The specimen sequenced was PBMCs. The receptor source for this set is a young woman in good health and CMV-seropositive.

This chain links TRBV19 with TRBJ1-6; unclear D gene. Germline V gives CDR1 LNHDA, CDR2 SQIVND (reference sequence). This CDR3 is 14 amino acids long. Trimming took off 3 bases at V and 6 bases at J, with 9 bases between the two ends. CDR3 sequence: CASSIGGTNSPLHF. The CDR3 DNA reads TGTGCCAGTAGTATCGGCGGAACTAATTCACCCCTCCACTTT.

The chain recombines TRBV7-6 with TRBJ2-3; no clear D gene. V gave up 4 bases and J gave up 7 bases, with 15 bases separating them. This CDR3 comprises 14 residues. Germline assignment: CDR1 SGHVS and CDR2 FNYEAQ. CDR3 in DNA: TGTGCCAGCAGCTCTACCCGAGAGCCAAATACGCAGTATTTT. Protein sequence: CASSSTREPNTQYF.

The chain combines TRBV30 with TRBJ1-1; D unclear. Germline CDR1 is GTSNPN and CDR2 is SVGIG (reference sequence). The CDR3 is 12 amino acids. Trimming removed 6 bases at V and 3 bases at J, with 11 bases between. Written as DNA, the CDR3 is TGTGCCTGTTCCTCGCAGGACACTGAAGCTTTCTTT. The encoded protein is CACSSQDTEAFF.

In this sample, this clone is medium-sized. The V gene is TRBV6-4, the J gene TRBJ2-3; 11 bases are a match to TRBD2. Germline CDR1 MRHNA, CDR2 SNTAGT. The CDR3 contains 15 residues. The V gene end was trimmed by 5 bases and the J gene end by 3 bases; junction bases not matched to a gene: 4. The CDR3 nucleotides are TGTGCCAGCAGTCGTAGCGGGGGGGCGACAGATACGCAGTATTTT. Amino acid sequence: CASSRSGGATDTQYF.

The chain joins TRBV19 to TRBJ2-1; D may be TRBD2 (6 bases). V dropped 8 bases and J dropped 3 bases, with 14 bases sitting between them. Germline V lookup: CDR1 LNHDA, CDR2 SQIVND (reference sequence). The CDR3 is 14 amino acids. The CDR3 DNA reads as TGTGCCAGTGCTTACGTGGGGGGCTACAATGAGCAGTTCTTC. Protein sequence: CASAYVGGYNEQFF.

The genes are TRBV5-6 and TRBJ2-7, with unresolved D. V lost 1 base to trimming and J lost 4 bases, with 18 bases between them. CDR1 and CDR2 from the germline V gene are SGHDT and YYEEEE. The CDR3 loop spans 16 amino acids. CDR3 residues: CASSLRKSGWAYEQYF. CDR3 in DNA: TGTGCCAGCAGCTTGAGGAAGAGTGGGTGGGCTTACGAGCAGTACTTC.

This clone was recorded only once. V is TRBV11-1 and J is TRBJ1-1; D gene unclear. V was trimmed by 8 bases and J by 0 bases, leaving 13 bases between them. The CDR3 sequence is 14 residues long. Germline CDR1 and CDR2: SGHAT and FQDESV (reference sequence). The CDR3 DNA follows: TGTGCCAGCGCCCGAGACGGGGTGAACACTGAAGCTTTCTTT. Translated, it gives CASARDGVNTEAFF.

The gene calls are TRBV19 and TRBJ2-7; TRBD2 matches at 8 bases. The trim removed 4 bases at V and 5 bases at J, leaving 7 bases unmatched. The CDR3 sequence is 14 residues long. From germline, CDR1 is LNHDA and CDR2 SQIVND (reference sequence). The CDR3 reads CASSSQAGVDEQYF. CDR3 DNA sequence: TGTGCCAGTAGTAGTCAAGCGGGAGTGGACGAGCAGTACTTC.

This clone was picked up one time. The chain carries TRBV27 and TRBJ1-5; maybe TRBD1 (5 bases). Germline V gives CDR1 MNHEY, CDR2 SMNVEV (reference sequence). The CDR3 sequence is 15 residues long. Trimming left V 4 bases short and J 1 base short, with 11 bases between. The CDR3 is CASSSRQKSNQPQHF. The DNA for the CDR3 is TGTGCCAGCAGTTCTCGACAGAAGAGCAATCAGCCCCAGCATTTT.

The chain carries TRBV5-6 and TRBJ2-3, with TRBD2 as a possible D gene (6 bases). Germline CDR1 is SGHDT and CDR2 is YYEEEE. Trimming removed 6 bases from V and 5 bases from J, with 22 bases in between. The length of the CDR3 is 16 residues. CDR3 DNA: TGTGCCAGCACCTTAAGTGGGGCTAGCGAAGGAGATACGCAGTATTTT. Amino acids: CASTLSGASEGDTQYF.

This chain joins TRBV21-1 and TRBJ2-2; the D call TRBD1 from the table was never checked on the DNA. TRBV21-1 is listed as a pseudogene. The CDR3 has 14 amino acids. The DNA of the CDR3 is TGTGCCAGCAGTGGACAGGTGGGGACCGGGGAGCTGTTTTTT. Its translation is CASSGQVGTGELFF.

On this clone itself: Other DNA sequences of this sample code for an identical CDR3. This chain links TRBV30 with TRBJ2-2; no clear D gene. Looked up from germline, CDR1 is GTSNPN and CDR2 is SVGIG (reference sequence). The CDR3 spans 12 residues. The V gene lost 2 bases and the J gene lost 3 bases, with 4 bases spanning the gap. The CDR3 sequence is CAWSRDTGELFF. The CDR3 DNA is TGTGCCTGGAGTAGAGACACCGGGGAGCTGTTTTTT.

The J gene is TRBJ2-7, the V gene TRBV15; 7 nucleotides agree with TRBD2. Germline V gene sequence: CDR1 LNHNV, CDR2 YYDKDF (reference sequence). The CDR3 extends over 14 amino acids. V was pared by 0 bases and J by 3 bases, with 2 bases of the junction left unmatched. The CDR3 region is CATSRDRGGYEQYF. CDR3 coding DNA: TGTGCCACCAGCAGAGATCGCGGGGGCTACGAGCAGTACTTC.

As DNA, the CDR3 is TGTGCCAGTACCGCTACCTCTGGAAACACCATATATTTT. It codes for CASTATSGNTIYF. The chain recombines TRBV19 with TRBJ1-3; D unresolved. The germline V and J ends were trimmed by 7 bases and 0 bases, with 7 bases remaining between them. CDR3 size: 13 residues. Per germline, CDR1 LNHDA and CDR2 SQIVND (reference sequence).

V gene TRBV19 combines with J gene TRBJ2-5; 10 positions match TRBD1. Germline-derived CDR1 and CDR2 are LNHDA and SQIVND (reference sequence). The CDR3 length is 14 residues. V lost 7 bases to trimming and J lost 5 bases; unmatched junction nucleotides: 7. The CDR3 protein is CASNPDRGLETQYF. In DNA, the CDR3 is TGTGCCAGTAACCCGGACAGGGGGTTGGAGACCCAGTACTTC.

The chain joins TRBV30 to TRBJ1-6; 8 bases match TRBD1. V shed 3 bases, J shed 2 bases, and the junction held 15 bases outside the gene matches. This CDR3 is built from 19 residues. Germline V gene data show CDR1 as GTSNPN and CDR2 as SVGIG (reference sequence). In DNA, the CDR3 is TGTGCCTGGAGCGGACAGGGAATATCGAAGGGGCCCTATAATTCACCCCTCCACTTT. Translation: CAWSGQGISKGPYNSPLHF.

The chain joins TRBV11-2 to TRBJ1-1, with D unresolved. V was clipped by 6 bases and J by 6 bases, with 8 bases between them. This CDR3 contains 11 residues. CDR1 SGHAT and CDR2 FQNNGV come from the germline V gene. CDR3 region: CASRGGAEAFF. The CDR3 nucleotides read TGTGCCAGCAGGGGTGGAGCTGAAGCTTTCTTT.

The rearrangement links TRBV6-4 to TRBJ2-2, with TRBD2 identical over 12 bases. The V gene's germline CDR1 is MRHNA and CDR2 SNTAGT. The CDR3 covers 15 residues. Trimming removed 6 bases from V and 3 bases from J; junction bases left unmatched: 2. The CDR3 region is CASSRLAGDTGELFF. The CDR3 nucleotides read TGTGCCAGCAGCAGACTAGCGGGAGACACCGGGGAGCTGTTTTTT.

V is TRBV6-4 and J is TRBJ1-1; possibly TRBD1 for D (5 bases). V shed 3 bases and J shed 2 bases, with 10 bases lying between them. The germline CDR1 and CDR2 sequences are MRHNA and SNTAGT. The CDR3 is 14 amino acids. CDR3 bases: TGTGCCAGCAGTGAAACGGGGGTAAACACTGAAGCTTTCTTT. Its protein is CASSETGVNTEAFF.

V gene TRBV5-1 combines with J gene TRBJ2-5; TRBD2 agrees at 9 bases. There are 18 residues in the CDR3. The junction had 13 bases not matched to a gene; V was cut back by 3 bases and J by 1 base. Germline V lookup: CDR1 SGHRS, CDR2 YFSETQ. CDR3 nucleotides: TGCGCCAGCAGCTCGAGAAAAATAGCGGGGGCACCCCAAGAGACCCAGTACTTC. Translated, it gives CASSSRKIAGAPQETQYF.

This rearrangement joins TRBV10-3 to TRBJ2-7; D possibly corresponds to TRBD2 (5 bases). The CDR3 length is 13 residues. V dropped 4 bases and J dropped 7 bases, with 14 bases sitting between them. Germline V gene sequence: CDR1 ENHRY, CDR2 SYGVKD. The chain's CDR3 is CAISVGPTGEQYF. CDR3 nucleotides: TGTGCCATCAGTGTCGGCCCGACGGGAGAGCAGTACTTC.